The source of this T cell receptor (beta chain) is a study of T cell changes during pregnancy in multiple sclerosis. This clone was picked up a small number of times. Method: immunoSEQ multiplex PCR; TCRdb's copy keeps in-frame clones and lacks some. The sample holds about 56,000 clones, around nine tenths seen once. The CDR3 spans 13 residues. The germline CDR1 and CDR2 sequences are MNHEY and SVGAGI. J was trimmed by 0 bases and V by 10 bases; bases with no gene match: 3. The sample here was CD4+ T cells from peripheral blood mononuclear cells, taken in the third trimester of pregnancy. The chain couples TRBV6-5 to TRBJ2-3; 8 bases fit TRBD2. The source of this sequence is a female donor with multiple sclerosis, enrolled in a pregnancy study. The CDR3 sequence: CAIREGSTDTQYF. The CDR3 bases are TGTGCCATCCGGGAGGGAAGCACAGATACGCAGTATTTT.